A selection of T cell receptor beta chains follows, all from one sample in a study of PD-1 blockade in classical Hodgkin lymphoma. Clones were read by immunoSEQ multiplex PCR, and TCRdb kept only the in-frame ones, dropping some. The repertoire has 75,000 to 100,000 clones, 80% to 90% of them found once; the top ten carry roughly 15%. Sequencing used peripheral blood mononuclear cells (PBMCs), obtained before the second cycle of nivolumab. The receptors stem from a human donor with classical Hodgkin lymphoma. CDR3s include the opening cysteine and the closing phenylalanine or tryptophan. A D gene is named only where the DNA matches it firmly. Expanded clones get a size class; other rows say once, few or many, or leave the size out.

.,.,TRBV10-3,TRBJ1-2,TGTGCCATCGCAGCCGGAAACTATGGCTACACCTTC,CAIAAGNYGYTF
.,.,TRBV2,TRBJ1-5,TGTGCCAGCAGGTCCGGGACTGACAATCAGCCCCAGCATTTT,CASRSGTDNQPQHF
.,once,TRBV5-6,TRBJ2-3,TGTGCCAGCAGCTTGGCCGGCGTACCTACGAGTTCGGATACGCAGTATTTT,CASSLAGVPTSSDTQYF
.,.,TRBV20-1,TRBJ1-1,TGCAGTGCTAGAGCAGGGCCTGAAGCTTTCTTT,CSARAGPEAFF
TRBD2,.,TRBV19,TRBJ2-1,TGTGCCAGTAGTGTTCTAGCGGGAGGGGGAAATGAGCAGTTCTTC,CASSVLAGGGNEQFF
.,.,TRBV7-8,TRBJ1-2,TGTGCCAGCAGCTTAGCCGGGCAGGGCCCCCTGAGTGGCTACACCTTC,CASSLAGQGPLSGYTF
TRBD2,.,TRBV29-1,TRBJ2-3,TGCAGCGTTGTCGGGCGGGAGTCTACAGATACGCAGTATTTT,CSVVGRESTDTQYF
.,.,TRBV6-1,TRBJ2-3,TGTGCCAGCAGACTAGAGAGTTTCACAGATACGCAGTATTTT,CASRLESFTDTQYF
TRBD2,.,TRBV4-2,TRBJ2-1,TGTGCCAGCAGCCGTCAACTAGCGGGAGGCAGGGGTGAGCAGTTCTTC,CASSRQLAGGRGEQFF
TRBD2,few,TRBV5-1,TRBJ2-1,TGCGCCAGCAGCTTTTCGGGAGGCTCCTACAATGAGCAGTTCTTC,CASSFSGGSYNEQFF
.,.,TRBV10-3,TRBJ1-2,TGTGCCATCAGTTCCGCCATTAAAGAAAATGGCTACACCTTC,CAISSAIKENGYTF
.,.,TRBV7-2,TRBJ2-2,TGTGCCAGCAGCTTATCGGGGAGAACCGGGGAGCTGTTTTTT,CASSLSGRTGELFF
.,.,TRBV10-3,TRBJ2-6,TGTGCCATCAGTGATTCAGGGGGGTCTGGGGCCAACGTCCTGACTTTC,CAISDSGGSGANVLTF
.,.,TRBV4-1,TRBJ2-1,TGCGCCAGCAGCGACAGAATCTCCTACAATGAGCAGTTCTTC,CASSDRISYNEQFF
.,.,TRBV6-5,TRBJ2-5,TGTGCCAGCAGTTTGGGGGCGCGGGAGACCCAGTACTTC,CASSLGARETQYF
.,.,TRBV5-6,TRBJ1-4,TGTGCCAGCAGCTTGGGGCAGGGGCTAAATGAAAAACTGTTTTTT,CASSLGQGLNEKLFF
.,.,TRBV21-1,TRBJ2-1,TGTGCCAGCCGACAAGACGCTAATTCCTACAATGAGCAGTTCTTC,CASRQDANSYNEQFF
TRBD1,.,TRBV5-8,TRBJ1-5,TGTGCCAGCAGCTTAAGACAGGGGGCGAAAAGTCAGCCCCAGCATTTT,CASSLRQGAKSQPQHF
.,.,TRBV19,TRBJ1-1,TGTGCCAGTAGTACACTTGTTCAGGGGAACACTGAAGCTTTCTTT,CASSTLVQGNTEAFF
TRBD2,.,TRBV5-5,TRBJ2-7,TGTGCCAGCAGCTTGGAGCGGGGACTAATTCGATACGAGCAGTACTTC,CASSLERGLIRYEQYF
TRBD2,.,TRBV7-9,TRBJ2-1,TGTGCCAGCAGCTTCGGACAACTAGCGGGAGGGCCCAATGAGCAGTTCTTC,CASSFGQLAGGPNEQFF
.,.,TRBV10-3,TRBJ2-7,TGTGCCATCAGTAACAGGGAAGGGAGCTACGAGCAGTACTTC,CAISNREGSYEQYF
.,.,TRBV6-5,TRBJ2-2,TGTGCCACCGATATGGGGGCCGGGGAGCTGTTTTTT,CATDMGAGELFF
.,.,TRBV30,TRBJ2-3,TGTGCCTTCTCCCGGGACACTAACACAGATACGCAGTATTTT,CAFSRDTNTDTQYF
TRBD2,few,TRBV19,TRBJ2-7,TGTGCCAGTAGTAGATCGGCGGGGGAGGGCTACGAGCAGTACTTC,CASSRSAGEGYEQYF
TRBD1,.,TRBV6-5,TRBJ2-7,TGTGCCAGCAGTTCCCTGACAGGGGGCTACTCCTACGAGCAGTACTTC,CASSSLTGGYSYEQYF
TRBD1,.,TRBV6-6,TRBJ2-5,TGTGCCAGCAGTGGCCGGGACAGGGTTGAAGAGACCCAGTACTTC,CASSGRDRVEETQYF
.,few,TRBV2,TRBJ1-3,TGTGCCAGCAGCCGAAACCGGGCACGCGACGGCAACACCATATATTTT,CASSRNRARDGNTIYF
TRBD1,.,TRBV4-2,TRBJ2-6,TGTGCCAGCAGCCAGGCACAGGGGTCATTCTCTGGGGCCAACGTCCTGACTTTC,CASSQAQGSFSGANVLTF